This T cell receptor beta chain was found in a study of OX40 agonist ivuxolimab in advanced cancers. Study at large: Six ivuxolimab dose levels, 0.01 to 10 mg/kg, were given intravenously every 2 weeks.

The method was immunoSEQ multiplex PCR; TCRdb's version includes in-frame clones alone and lacks a portion of them. The sample shows approximately 68,000 clones, 85% to 90% of them seen only once. The sample in question was CD4+ or CD8+ T cells sorted from blood, obtained in a trial of the OX40 agonist ivuxolimab. This receptor was obtained from an adult with an advanced solid tumor such as melanoma, head and neck, liver or kidney cancer.

For the CDR3, the DNA is TGTGCCTGGAGTAGACAGGGGGTTGAGACCCAGTACTTC. Residues: CAWSRQGVETQYF. This chain connects TRBV30 to TRBJ2-5, with 9 bases aligning to TRBD1. The CDR3 extends over 13 amino acids. The V segment lost 2 bases and the J segment 5 bases; nucleotides outside the gene matches: 3. In germline, CDR1 is GTSNPN, CDR2 SVGIG (reference sequence).